This T cell receptor (beta chain) is from a study of T cells in Graves' hyperthyroidism and ophthalmopathy. Authors of the study amplified TCR beta CDR3 regions from RNA transcripts. The TCR CDR3 was amplified in a first-round RT-PCR using the HTBI primer set. MiXCR, applied by TCRdb to the multiplex PCR reads, yields one record per CDR3 protein. The sample includes around 300,000 distinct CDR3 sequences, 15% of them seen just once. Study-wide findings and caveats: Ophthalmopathy was predicted by the model a median of roughly 6.7 months ahead of onset. Blood held most thyroid clonotypes expanded above 0.001 frequency.

This clonotype was seen repeatedly, ten times or more. Its target is unknown. PBMCs were sourced from more than 7.5 ml fresh peripheral blood. Trimming removed 2 bases at V and 0 bases at J, with 17 bases between. The CDR3 runs 18 residues. The germline V gene has CDR1 ENHRY and CDR2 SYGVKD. This rearrangement joins TRBV10-3 to TRBJ2-1; perhaps TRBD1 as D (5 bases). The material sequenced was blood. The clonotype was recovered from a woman between 50 and 59 years old with Graves' hyperthyroidism that later progressed to Graves' ophthalmopathy. CDR3 region: CAISEPRKGKSSYNEQFF. The DNA of the CDR3 is TGTGCCATCAGTGAGCCCAGGAAGGGGAAGAGCTCCTACAATGAGCAGTTCTTC.